One sample yielded the 2 T cell receptor beta chains listed below, sequenced in a study of CD8 T cells in Susac syndrome. An input of roughly 0.45 to 1 ug of RNA was subjected to reverse transcription using random hexamers. TCRdb passed the immunoSEQ multiplex PCR reads through MiXCR, listing each CDR3 protein once. The profile shows some 450,000 distinct CDR3 sequences, 75% to 90% of them singletons. Sequencing used CD8+ T cells from PBMCs. Receptors were obtained from a human donor with multiple sclerosis.

This clonotype was observed a few times. J is TRBJ1-3 and V is TRBV6-2 or TRBV6-3, with 7 bases identical to TRBD1. The CDR3 is made up of 14 amino acids. Per the germline V gene, CDR1 is MNHEY and CDR2 is SVGEGT. V was pared by 6 bases and J by 0 bases, with 2 bases of the junction left unmatched. CDR3 bases: TGTGCCAGCAGCACAGGGGTCTCTGGAAACACCATATATTTT. It specifies CASSTGVSGNTIYF.

The rearrangement uses TRBV6-1 and TRBJ1-2; 10 nucleotides line up with TRBD1. The CDR3 contains 18 residues. Looked up from germline, CDR1 is MNHNS and CDR2 is SASEGT. After removal of 6 bases from V and 2 bases from J, the junction contained 15 bases not matched to a gene. The CDR3 loop reads CASRTGQGSFFSNYGYTF. The CDR3 DNA reads TGTGCCAGCAGGACGGGACAGGGGTCCTTCTTCTCGAACTATGGCTACACCTTC.